The sequence of this T cell receptor (beta chain) was determined in a study of blood T cell repertoires in COVID-19. Study background: The United States, Italy and Spain provided the acute and convalescent COVID-19 samples. Sample material is recorded as cDNA or gDNA derived from T cells, B-cell-depleted T cells, or PBMCs.

A Seattle source enrolled patients during active infection and followed them longitudinally. In the source study's methods: Reference gene primer amplification gave estimated nucleated cell counts. This table comes from immunoSEQ multiplex PCR, and its TCRdb copy is limited to in-frame clones, with some not included. V, J and clone size derive from that table, while D and trimming were established from the DNA sequence. This repertoire shows about 220,000 clones, 70% to 90% found once; its top ten account for approximately 2.3%. With 3 bases removed from V and 13 bases from J, the gap between germline ends came to 13 bases. CDR3 length: 13 amino acids. Germline CDR1 LNHDA, CDR2 SQIVND (reference sequence).

This TCR derives from a woman aged 65 to 85 with COVID-19, enrolled during active disease. The sequenced sample consisted of peripheral blood. The chain carries TRBV19 and TRBJ1-6, with no clear D. In DNA, the CDR3 is TGTGCCAGTAGTATTGTTGGGGAGACGCCCCTCCACTTT. Its translation is CASSIVGETPLHF.